This TCR beta chain comes out of a study of glioma-infiltrating T cells. The study's findings and limits: Above-expected tissue-blood divergence occurred in all gliomas, most in low-grade ones.

This clonotype appeared many times. The antigen is unknown. This CDR3 contains 15 residues. The germline V gene encodes CDR1 LGHDT and CDR2 YNNKEL (reference sequence). Trimming removed 1 base from V and 6 bases from J; junction bases left unmatched: 6. Using RNA template, CDR3s of TCR alpha and beta were amplified with iRepertoire arm-PCR. Tissue mRNA or PBMC total RNA, about 85-400 ng, went into one-step reverse transcription and amplification. TCRdb reprocessed the multiplex PCR reads via MiXCR and lists one record per CDR3 protein. This table holds roughly 200,000 distinct CDR3 sequences, about 32% found once.

What was sequenced was glioma tissue, nonneoplastic brain tissue, or PBMCs (not recorded which). The V and J genes are TRBV3-1 and TRBJ1-1, with 9 bases identical to TRBD1. This sequence originates from a human donor with low-grade glioma or glioblastoma, undergoing nonglioma brain surgery, or in good health (not recorded which). The CDR3 here is CASSQGGGQGAEAFF. CDR3 nucleotides: TGTGCCAGCAGCCAAGGGGGGGGACAGGGCGCTGAAGCTTTCTTT. Combining the CDR3 with reference TRBV3-1 and TRBJ1-1 gives the whole variable domain DTAVSQTPKYLVTQMGNDKSIKCEQNLGHDTMYWYKQDSKKFLKIMFSYNNKELIINETVPNRFSPKSPDKAHLNLHINSLELGDSAVYFCASSQGGGQGAEAFFGQGTRLTVV.